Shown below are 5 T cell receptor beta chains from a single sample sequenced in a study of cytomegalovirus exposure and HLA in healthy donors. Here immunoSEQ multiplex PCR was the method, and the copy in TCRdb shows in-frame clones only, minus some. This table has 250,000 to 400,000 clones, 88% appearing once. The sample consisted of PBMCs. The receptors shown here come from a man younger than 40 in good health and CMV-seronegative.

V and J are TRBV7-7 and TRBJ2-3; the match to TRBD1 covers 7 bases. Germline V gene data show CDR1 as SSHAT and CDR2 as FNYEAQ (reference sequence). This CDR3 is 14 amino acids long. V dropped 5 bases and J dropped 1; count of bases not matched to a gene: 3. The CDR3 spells CASSRTGRTDTQYF. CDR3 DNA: TGTGCCAGCAGCCGGACAGGCCGCACAGATACGCAGTATTTT.

CDR3 nucleotide sequence: TGTGCCAGTAGTATAGGGTCAGTTTATGGCTACACCTTC. Protein sequence: CASSIGSVYGYTF. V usage is TRBV19 and J usage is TRBJ1-2; the D is unclear. This CDR3 has 13 amino acids. The germline V gene encodes CDR1 LNHDA and CDR2 SQIVND (reference sequence). V dropped 1 base and J dropped 5 bases, with 8 bases sitting between them.

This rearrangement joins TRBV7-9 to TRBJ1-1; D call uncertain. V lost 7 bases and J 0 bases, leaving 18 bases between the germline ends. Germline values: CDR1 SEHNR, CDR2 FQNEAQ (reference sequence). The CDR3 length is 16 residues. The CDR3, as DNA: TGTGCCAGCACCCCAGCGAGATCCATAATGAACACTGAAGCTTTCTTT. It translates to CASTPARSIMNTEAFF.

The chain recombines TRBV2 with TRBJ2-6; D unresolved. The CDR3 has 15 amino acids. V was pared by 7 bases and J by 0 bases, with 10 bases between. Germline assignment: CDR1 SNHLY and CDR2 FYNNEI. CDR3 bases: TGTGCCAGCAAAAGACACCACTCTGGGGCCAACGTCCTGACTTTC. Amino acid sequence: CASKRHHSGANVLTF.

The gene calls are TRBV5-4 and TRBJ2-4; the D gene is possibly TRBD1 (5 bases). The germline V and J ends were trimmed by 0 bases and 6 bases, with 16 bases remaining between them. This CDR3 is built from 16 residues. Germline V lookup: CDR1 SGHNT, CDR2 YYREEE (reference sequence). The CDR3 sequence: CASSLGRTARGNIQYF. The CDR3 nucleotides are TGTGCCAGCAGCTTGGGACGGACCGCTAGGGGAAACATTCAGTACTTC.